Shown below are 25 T cell receptor beta chains from a single sample sequenced in a study of HIV-infected children after antiretroviral therapy interruption. Treatment meaning: PENTA 11 planned treatment interruption arm or continuous ART arm. RNA-based 3' RACE libraries used unique molecular identifiers. MiXCR, applied by TCRdb to the 3' RACE reads, yields one record per CDR3 protein. The sample shows more than 75,000 distinct CDR3 sequences, 6% to 8.5% of them seen only once. Sequencing was performed on CD45RA+ CD4+ T cells from PBMCs, pooled from several time points, taken from a donor given antiretroviral therapy, either interrupted or continuous. Subset defined: naive CD4+ CD45RA+ CD45RO- T cells. These receptors were obtained from a pool of human donors with HIV.

This clonotype was counted ten times or more. The CDR3 coding sequence is TGTGCCAGCAGCTTAGTATCCCTCGGGGGCCCCCGCACAGATACGCAGTATTTT. Translation gives CASSLVSLGGPRTDTQYF. V is TRBV13 and J is TRBJ2-3, with D perhaps TRBD1 or TRBD2 (6 bases each). The V and J ends lost 1 base and 1 base respectively, with 18 bases between them. From germline, CDR1 is PRHDT and CDR2 FYEKMQ (reference sequence). The CDR3 is 18 amino acids.

This clonotype was found many times. This chain connects TRBV28 to TRBJ2-3, with 9 bases fitting TRBD2. Germline lookup yields CDR1 MDHEN and CDR2 SYDVKM. Trimming took 8 bases from V and 2 from J; bases not matched to a gene: 5. The CDR3 spans 14 residues. For the CDR3, the DNA is TGTGCCAGCGGGACTAGCCGTGTCACAGATACGCAGTATTTT. Translating gives CASGTSRVTDTQYF.

This clonotype was detected a few times. The chain combines TRBV29-1 with TRBJ2-7; D is possibly TRBD2 (6 bases). From germline, CDR1 is SQVTM and CDR2 ANQGSEA. The CDR3 spans 14 residues. The V end lost 6 bases, the J end lost 6 bases, and 21 bases lay between the germline ends. CDR3 residues: CSVRQTDGGAEQYF. CDR3 nucleotide sequence: TGCAGCGTGAGGCAGACGGACGGGGGAGCCGAGCAGTACTTC.

This clonotype was recorded a few times. The chain recombines TRBV19 with TRBJ2-1; a weak D match, TRBD1 (6 bases). This CDR3 contains 13 residues. Germline V lookup: CDR1 LNHDA, CDR2 SQIVND (reference sequence). The ends were cut back, 5 bases at V and 10 bases at J, with 15 bases in the middle. The CDR3 coding sequence is TGTGCCAGTAGTCCAGTCAGGGGCTACGAGCAGTTCTTC. This translates into CASSPVRGYEQFF. Filled out from reference TRBV19 and TRBJ2-1, the complete variable domain reads DGGITQSPKYLFRKEGQNVTLSCEQNLNHDAMYWYRQDPGQGLRLIYYSQIVNDFQKGDIAEGYSVSREKKESFPLTVTSAQKNPTAFYLCASSPVRGYEQFFGPGTRLTVL.

Many counts were recorded for this clonotype. The V and J genes are TRBV28 and TRBJ2-3; TRBD1 matches at 10 bases. CDR1 MDHEN and CDR2 SYDVKM come from the germline V gene. The V and J ends lost 6 bases and 3 bases, in that order; junction bases with no gene match: 6. CDR3 length equals 15 residues. CDR3 residues: CASRGPGQGTDTQYF. CDR3 sequence (DNA): TGTGCCAGCAGAGGACCGGGACAGGGGACAGATACGCAGTATTTT.

The sample holds many counts of this clonotype. An end of the junction does not agree with germline; a read error may underlie this. The gene calls are TRBV12-3 or TRBV12-4 and TRBJ1-5, with unresolved D. This CDR3 contains 14 residues. The CDR3 DNA follows: TGTGCCAGCATTTTATCGGGTAGCAATCAGCCCCAGCATTTT. Its translation: CASILSGSNQPQHF.

This clonotype has at least ten counts. The gene calls are TRBV3-1 and TRBJ2-7, with 8 bases matching TRBD1. V lost 4 bases, J lost 10 bases, and 12 bases stayed unmatched. The CDR3 loop spans 14 amino acids. Germline CDR1 LGHDT, CDR2 YNNKEL (reference sequence). The CDR3 loop reads CASSPSGQVYEQYF. The CDR3 DNA reads TGTGCCAGCAGCCCTTCGGGACAGGTATATGAACAGTACTTC.

In this sample, this clonotype turned up many times. This chain uses TRBV7-3 with TRBJ2-1; D perhaps matches TRBD1 (5 bases). CDR3 length: 14 residues. Germline CDR1 and CDR2: SGHTA and FQGTGA. V lost 2 bases and J 5 bases, leaving 10 bases between the germline ends. The CDR3 reads CASSLLGRDNEQFF. The CDR3 coding sequence is TGTGCCAGCAGCTTATTAGGCAGGGACAATGAGCAGTTCTTC.

The chain recombines TRBV29-1 with TRBJ2-2; no firm D call. V lost 7 bases and J lost 0, with 12 bases in between. Germline V CDR1 and CDR2: SQVTM, ANQGSEA. The CDR3 extends over 14 amino acids. The CDR3 coding sequence is TGCAGCGCGGTAGGAGTTTCGAACACCGGGGAGCTGTTTTTT. Translated, it gives CSAVGVSNTGELFF.

There are many counts of this clonotype. This chain connects TRBV2 to TRBJ1-4, with a weak D call TRBD1 (5 bases). CDR1 is SNHLY, CDR2 FYNNEI, per germline. The ends were cut back, 5 bases at V and 8 bases at J, with 15 bases in the middle. This CDR3 contains 14 residues. The CDR3 DNA sequence: TGTGCCAGCAGTATCCCGGGACGGCGAGAAAAACTGTTTTTT. Translation gives CASSIPGRREKLFF.

This clonotype has at least ten counts. The chain couples TRBV5-4 to TRBJ2-7; 9 positions match TRBD1. The germline V gene has CDR1 SGHNT and CDR2 YYREEE (reference sequence). The ends lost 3 bases at V and 4 bases at J; junction bases unmatched: 11. There are 16 residues in the CDR3. The CDR3 sequence: CASSWAGTGNAYEQYF. CDR3 sequence (DNA): TGTGCCAGCAGCTGGGCCGGGACAGGGAATGCGTACGAGCAGTACTTC.

V and J are TRBV9 and TRBJ1-1, with D unresolved. V lost 0 bases to trimming and J lost 1 base, with 4 bases between them. The CDR3 extends over 13 amino acids. CDR1 and CDR2 (germline): SGDLS, YYNGEE. The CDR3 nucleotides read TGTGCCAGCAGCGTAGACGAGAACACTGAAGCTTTCTTT. Protein sequence: CASSVDENTEAFF. Full variable domain (missing parts from reference TRBV9 and TRBJ1-1): DSGVTQTPKHLITATGQRVTLRCSPRSGDLSVYWYQQSLDQGLQFLIQYYNGEERAKGNILERFSAQQFPDLHSELNLSSLELGDSALYFCASSVDENTEAFFGQGTRLTVV.

This clonotype was counted many times. This rearrangement joins TRBV20-1 to TRBJ2-7; perhaps D is TRBD1 or TRBD2 (6 bases each). CDR1 DFQATT and CDR2 SNEGSKA come from the germline V gene (reference sequence). The CDR3 spans 16 residues. V lost 2 bases, J lost 2 bases, and 19 bases lay in between. The CDR3 reads CSARNVGGPSTYEQYF. The CDR3 coding sequence is TGCAGTGCTAGAAACGTTGGGGGGCCGAGCACCTACGAGCAGTACTTC.

In its sample, this clonotype is medium-sized. V and J are TRBV20-1 and TRBJ2-7; 8 nucleotides align to TRBD1. Losses at the gene ends were 1 base for V and 2 bases for J; bases not matched to a gene: 10. CDR1 and CDR2 from the germline V gene are DFQATT and SNEGSKA (reference sequence). This CDR3 comprises 16 residues. This CDR3 is CSARVLRGRKTYEQYF. For the CDR3, the DNA is TGCAGTGCTAGAGTTCTCAGGGGGCGCAAAACCTACGAGCAGTACTTC.

This clonotype has ten or more counts. The gene calls are TRBV30 and TRBJ1-1; TRBD1 might be the D (5 bases). The V gene lost 3 bases and the J gene lost 5 bases, with 13 bases spanning the gap. Germline V gives CDR1 GTSNPN, CDR2 SVGIG (reference sequence). This CDR3 is 13 amino acids long. CDR3 DNA sequence: TGTGCCTGGAGCCTGGGGGGAAGGACTGAAGCTTTCTTT. Its protein product is CAWSLGGRTEAFF.

This clonotype occurred many times. The V and J genes are TRBV18 and TRBJ1-2; 7 nucleotides match TRBD1. The CDR3 is 15 amino acids. Germline-derived CDR1 and CDR2 are KGHSH and LQKENI. Germline trimming cut 6 bases from V and 4 bases from J; bases unmatched to any gene: 11. The CDR3 DNA reads TGTGCCAGCTCCGACCGAACAGGGGCGGGCTATGGCTACACCTTC. Amino acid sequence: CASSDRTGAGYGYTF.

This clonotype was counted ten times or more. The CDR3 nucleotides read TGCAGTGCAGTCTCGGACAGGGGTGCTGAAGCTTTCTTT. As protein: CSAVSDRGAEAFF. The V call is TRBV20-1, the J call TRBJ1-1; 9 positions agree with TRBD1. Germline loops: CDR1 DFQATT, CDR2 SNEGSKA (reference sequence). The CDR3 is 13 residues long. The V segment lost 6 bases and the J segment 6 bases; nucleotides outside the gene matches: 8.

Many counts were recorded for this clonotype. This chain uses TRBV7-9 with TRBJ1-5, with D possibly being TRBD1 (5 bases). Germline V gene sequence: CDR1 SEHNR, CDR2 FQNEAQ (reference sequence). This CDR3 is 14 amino acids long. Trimming left V 4 bases short and J 3 bases short, with 10 bases between. The CDR3 spells CASSSDTNNQPQHF. For the CDR3, the DNA is TGTGCCAGCAGCTCGGACACAAACAATCAGCCCCAGCATTTT. Full variable domain (rest looked up from reference TRBV7-9 and TRBJ1-5): DTGVSQNPRHKITKRGQNVTFRCDPISEHNRLYWYRQTLGQGPEFLTYFQNEAQLEKSRLLSDRFSAERPKGSFSTLEIQRTEQGDSAMYLCASSSDTNNQPQHFGDGTRLSIL.

This clonotype has at least ten counts. CDR3 protein: CATSRGGQTGGTGELFF. In DNA form, the CDR3 reads TGTGCCACCAGCAGAGGGGGCCAGACAGGGGGCACCGGGGAGCTGTTTTTT. The chain joins TRBV15 to TRBJ2-2; 9 bases map to TRBD1. The CDR3 is made up of 17 amino acids. V trimming: 1 base; J trimming: 4 bases; junction bases outside the gene matches: 7. CDR1 and CDR2 from the germline V gene are LNHNV and YYDKDF (reference sequence). The full variable domain, its missing parts supplied by reference TRBV15 and TRBJ2-2, is DAMVIQNPRYQVTQFGKPVTLSCSQTLNHNVMYWYQQKSSQAPKLLFHYYDKDFNNEADTPDNFQSRRPNTSFCFLDIRSPGLGDTAMYLCATSRGGQTGGTGELFFGEGSRLTVL.

This clonotype was counted ten times or more. The rearrangement joins TRBV12-5 to TRBJ1-1; 7 bases match TRBD1. The trim removed 5 bases at V and 5 bases at J, leaving 8 bases unmatched. CDR1 and CDR2 from the germline V gene are LGHNT and FRNRAP. CDR3 length: 14 residues. CDR3 nucleotide sequence: TGTGCTAGTGGTCCCCGGGACAGAGGGACTGAAGCTTTCTTT. It encodes CASGPRDRGTEAFF.

Many counts were recorded for this clonotype. The V call is TRBV7-9, the J call TRBJ1-2; D is ambiguous. CDR1 and CDR2 (germline): SEHNR, FQNEAQ (reference sequence). V was cut by 2 bases and J by 0 bases, with 13 bases left in between. The CDR3 covers 16 residues. The CDR3 DNA follows: TGTGCCAGCAGCTTAATCACCCGAACCCCTAACTATGGCTACACCTTC. Translating it yields CASSLITRTPNYGYTF.

This clonotype has at least ten counts. V gene TRBV28 combines with J gene TRBJ1-1, with D tentatively TRBD1 (6 bases). The CDR3 totals 14 residues. CDR1 and CDR2 from the germline V gene are MDHEN and SYDVKM. V lost 11 bases, J lost 0 bases, and 16 bases lay in between. CDR3 sequence reads: CAVGQGLLNTEAFF. The CDR3 DNA reads TGTGCCGTCGGCCAGGGGTTGCTGAACACTGAAGCTTTCTTT. The full variable domain, completed using reference TRBV28 and TRBJ1-1, is DVKVTQSSRYLVKRTGEKVFLECVQDMDHENMFWYRQDPGLGLRLIYFSYDVKMKEKGDIPEGYSVSREKKERFSLILESASTNQTSMYLCAVGQGLLNTEAFFGQGTRLTVV.

This clonotype came up many times. The rearrangement joins TRBV4-2 to TRBJ1-6, with D uncertain. V lost 0 bases and J 7 bases, leaving 13 bases between the germline ends. The germline V gene has CDR1 LGHNA and CDR2 YNFKEQ. This CDR3 has 16 residues. CDR3 sequence reads: CASSQDRVNRNSPLHF. The DNA for the CDR3 is TGTGCCAGCAGCCAAGATCGGGTAAATAGGAATTCACCCCTCCACTTT.

This clonotype was found many times. This chain links TRBV23-1 with TRBJ2-3; TRBD2 aligns across 9 bases. TRBV23-1 is flagged as an ORF with uncertain function. CDR3 size: 15 residues. Germline trimming cut 4 bases from V and 4 bases from J; bases unmatched to any gene: 6. The CDR3 is CASSPGTSPPDTQYF. The DNA for the CDR3 is TGCGCCAGCAGTCCCGGGACTAGCCCTCCAGATACGCAGTATTTT.

The chain links TRBV25-1 to TRBJ2-5, with TRBD1 as a possible D gene (6 bases). Germline CDR1 reads MGHDK; CDR2 reads SYGVNS. The CDR3 has 13 amino acids. V was clipped by 6 bases and J by 3 bases, with 11 bases between them. The CDR3 sequence is CASSLRQEETQYF. The CDR3 DNA is TGTGCCAGCAGCTTACGACAGGAAGAGACCCAGTACTTC.